This TCR beta chain was obtained from a study of shared clonotypes between healthy human individuals. Background on the study: Plates per donor: three CD4 naive, three CD4 memory, two CD8 naive, one CD8 memory.

Study-wide findings and caveats: Genetic and exposure-history diversity was limited by the few donors. An expected dependence of interdonor clonotype sharing on sequencing depth was noted.

V was clipped by 4 bases and J by 2 bases, with 6 bases between them. The CDR3 is 13 residues long. Germline loops: CDR1 SNHLY, CDR2 FYNNEI. This clone was picked up one time. The antigen is unknown. Using immunoSEQ multiplex PCR, the repertoire was profiled, and TCRdb retains in-frame clones only, with some absent. The table includes over 1.4 million clones, roughly 97% detected once. The V call is TRBV2, the J call TRBJ2-1, with D hard to call. This TCR was recovered from a man between 25 and 39 years old in good health. The sequenced sample was naive CD4+ T cells sorted from blood. The sample's subset: CD45RA+ positively selected. CDR3 protein: CASSVLTYNEQFF. CDR3 nucleotide sequence: TGTGCCAGCAGTGTGTTAACCTACAATGAGCAGTTCTTC.